Below are 14 T cell receptor beta chains sequenced from a single sample in a study of Ad26.COV2.S vaccination and SARS-CoV-2 variants (dated by TCRdb to about 2021). Libraries were prepared through the immunoSEQ multiplex PCR assay. What TCRdb holds here is the immuneACCESS table cut down to in-frame rearrangements. Part of the clones is not present; checked against another copy, under half of the missing clones reflect an unresolved V gene, and the others are unexplained. This sample comprises about 350,000 clones, 88% of them detected only once. 6.4% of the sample rests with the top ten. The meaning of the sample's treatment or condition label: around 19 received Ad26.COV2.S at low or high dose, single or two shots; 5 received placebo; per-sample allocation not given. For vaccine and placebo recipients, repertoires were sequenced using samples collected on day 63 after the first injection. The material was peripheral blood, obtained in a trial of Ad26.COV2.S vaccine versus placebo. The receptors come from a person aged 18-65 years who received the Ad26.COV2.S COVID-19 vaccine or a placebo.

This chain joins TRBV9 and TRBJ2-3; D ambiguous. The germline gives CDR1 SGDLS, CDR2 YYNGEE. This CDR3 is built from 14 residues. The V end lost 4 bases, the J end lost 6 bases, and 15 bases lay between the germline ends. The chain's CDR3 is CASSQTQTPDTQYF. In DNA form, the CDR3 reads TGTGCCAGCAGCCAAACCCAAACCCCCGATACGCAGTATTTT.

This clone was detected a few times. V usage is TRBV19 and J usage is TRBJ2-3; 10 bases are shared with TRBD2. Germline V gives CDR1 LNHDA, CDR2 SQIVND (reference sequence). J was trimmed by 0 bases and V by 9 bases; bases with no gene match: 9. The CDR3 is 16 amino acids. The CDR3 loop reads CARKTSGHPSTDTQYF. DNA for the CDR3: TGTGCCAGAAAGACTAGCGGGCACCCTAGCACAGATACGCAGTATTTT.

V is TRBV28 and J is TRBJ2-3; D is perhaps TRBD2 (6 bases). The CDR3 spans 13 residues. Germline CDR1 and CDR2: MDHEN and SYDVKM. Trimming took 7 bases from V and 3 from J, leaving 11 bases between them. The CDR3: CASTLGGTDTQYF. In nucleotides, the CDR3 is TGTGCCAGCACACTCGGGGGAACAGATACGCAGTATTTT.

This chain's CDR3 is CASSTTGTGVEQYF. As DNA, the CDR3 is TGTGCCAGCAGTACCACCGGGACAGGGGTCGAGCAGTACTTC. The V gene is TRBV9, the J gene TRBJ2-7, with TRBD1 matching over 10 bases. The CDR3 extends over 14 amino acids. The V segment lost 5 bases and the J segment 6 bases; nucleotides outside the gene matches: 8. CDR1 is SGDLS and CDR2 is YYNGEE in the germline V gene.

The chain combines TRBV30 with TRBJ2-1; weak D call: TRBD2 (6 bases). V lost 0 bases and J 6 bases, leaving 18 bases between the germline ends. The CDR3 has 16 residues. Germline V gives CDR1 GTSNPN, CDR2 SVGIG (reference sequence). CDR3 sequence: CAWSVSGGARVNEQFF. The CDR3 nucleotides are TGTGCCTGGAGTGTAAGTGGCGGGGCTCGGGTCAATGAGCAGTTCTTC. The full variable domain, in which reference TRBV30 and TRBJ2-1 provide the parts outside the CDR3, is SQTIHQWPATLVQPVGSPLSLECTVEGTSNPNLYWYRQAAGRGLQLLFYSVGIGQISSEVPQNLSASRPQDRQFILSSKKLLLSDSGFYLCAWSVSGGARVNEQFFGPGTRLTVL.

This clone was counted only a few times. The chain is built from TRBV21-1 and TRBJ1-5; TRBD1, the D gene given by the table, was not confirmed from the DNA. TRBV21-1 is a pseudogene. The CDR3 sequence is 19 residues long. This CDR3 is CASSKAGQEGAESNQPQHF. As DNA, the CDR3 is TGTGCCAGCAGCAAAGCCGGACAAGAGGGGGCAGAGAGCAATCAGCCCCAGCATTTT.

The chain carries TRBV20-1 and TRBJ2-7, with a possible D match to TRBD2 (7 bases). V was cut by 3 bases and J by 5 bases, with 32 bases left in between. This CDR3 contains 19 residues. Germline V gene lookup returns CDR1 DFQATT and CDR2 SNEGSKA (reference sequence). CDR3 DNA sequence: TGCAGTGCTAGTGGGATACTCGATTTACCCGACCTAGGGGGGGACGAGCAGTACTTC. Protein sequence: CSASGILDLPDLGGDEQYF.

The chain has TRBV9 and TRBJ2-2; 9 bases fit TRBD1. Germline CDR1 and CDR2: SGDLS and YYNGEE. After removal of 2 bases from V and 7 bases from J, the junction contained 6 bases not matched to a gene. CDR3 length: 15 amino acids. The CDR3 region is CASSVRTGEVGELFF. Here the CDR3 DNA reads TGTGCCAGCAGCGTTAGGACAGGGGAAGTCGGGGAGCTGTTTTTT.

This chain joins TRBV11-2 and TRBJ2-7, with 7 bases matching TRBD1. The CDR3 covers 14 residues. Germline V gene lookup returns CDR1 SGHAT and CDR2 FQNNGV. J gave up 5 bases and V 5 bases, and 9 bases lay outside the gene matches. The CDR3 spells CASSRQGFGDEQYF. As DNA, the CDR3 is TGTGCCAGCAGCCGACAGGGTTTCGGCGACGAGCAGTACTTC.

The rearrangement uses TRBV11-3 and TRBJ2-1, with TRBD1 matching 7 bases. Per germline, CDR1 SGHNT and CDR2 YENEEA. The CDR3 is 15 residues long. Trimming removed 5 bases from V and 6 bases from J; junction bases left unmatched: 10. CDR3 nucleotide sequence: TGTGCCAGCAGCCCACGACAGGGCGCCCTCAATGAGCAGTTCTTC. Amino acid sequence: CASSPRQGALNEQFF.

This clone occurred a few times. This chain links TRBV19 with TRBJ2-7; D remains ambiguous. The CDR3 is made up of 14 amino acids. CDR1 LNHDA and CDR2 SQIVND come from the germline V gene (reference sequence). The V end lost 5 bases, the J end lost 3 bases, and 14 bases lay between the germline ends. The CDR3 region is CASSSRATNYEQYF. The CDR3 coding sequence is TGTGCCAGTAGTTCCCGGGCTACCAACTACGAGCAGTACTTC.

The CDR3 spells CASSRGGTYEQYF. CDR3 nucleotides: TGTGCCAGCAGCCGCGGCGGTACCTACGAGCAGTACTTC. This chain connects TRBV6-2 or TRBV6-3 to TRBJ2-7, with unresolved D. The germline CDR1 and CDR2 sequences are MNHEY and SVGEGT. This CDR3 is 13 amino acids long. Trimming took 6 bases from V and 2 from J, leaving 11 bases between them.

The V gene is TRBV15, the J gene TRBJ2-5, with TRBD2 identical over 10 bases. The germline V gene encodes CDR1 LNHNV and CDR2 YYDKDF (reference sequence). The CDR3 sequence is 16 residues long. The V and J ends lost 8 bases and 3 bases, in that order; junction bases with no gene match: 12. The CDR3 reads CATGKGFSGGKETQYF. DNA for the CDR3: TGTGCCACCGGGAAGGGATTTAGCGGGGGGAAAGAGACCCAGTACTTC.

The CDR3 reads CAWTPGGRTYISYEQYF. CDR3 sequence (DNA): TGTGCCTGGACCCCCGGCGGTCGTACGTATATCTCCTACGAGCAGTACTTC. This chain uses TRBV30 with TRBJ2-7; no firm D call. Trimming stripped 4 bases from V and 0 bases from J, with 22 bases between. There are 17 residues in the CDR3. Per germline, CDR1 GTSNPN and CDR2 SVGIG (reference sequence).